This entry lists 5 T cell receptor beta chains sequenced from one sample in a study of cytomegalovirus exposure and HLA in healthy donors. A multiplex PCR was run with 60 Vbeta primers and 13 Jbeta primers. Generated by immunoSEQ multiplex PCR, the TCRdb table keeps only in-frame clones and is missing some. The sample yields more than 130,000 clones, over 70% seen once. Sequenced: PBMCs. These receptors originate from a male donor in good health and CMV-seronegative.

This chain joins TRBV19 and TRBJ1-1, with D perhaps matching TRBD1 (5 bases). Trimming took off 3 bases at V and 3 bases at J, with 14 bases between the two ends. The CDR3 runs to 15 residues. Germline V lookup: CDR1 LNHDA, CDR2 SQIVND (reference sequence). Here the CDR3 DNA reads TGTGCCAGTAGTATGCTGGACGGGGGGTACACTGAAGCTTTCTTT. It translates to CASSMLDGGYTEAFF.

The chain uses TRBV19 and TRBJ1-5, with a tentative D call TRBD1 (5 bases). CDR1 is LNHDA and CDR2 is SQIVND in the germline V gene (reference sequence). The CDR3 is made up of 12 amino acids. Trimming took off 6 bases at V and 9 bases at J, with 12 bases between the two ends. CDR3 amino acids: CASRGEGLPQHF. CDR3 coding DNA: TGTGCCAGTAGGGGGGAGGGTTTGCCCCAGCATTTT.

The chain links TRBV7-8 to TRBJ1-5; D is possibly TRBD1 (5 bases). V gave up 1 base and J gave up 0 bases, with 16 bases separating them. The germline V gene encodes CDR1 SGHVS and CDR2 FQNEAQ. The CDR3 loop spans 18 amino acids. The CDR3 region has the DNA TGTGCCAGCAGCTTAGGGGAAACGACAGATTATAGCAATCAGCCCCAGCATTTT. Residues: CASSLGETTDYSNQPQHF.

CDR3 residues: CASSEGGWGTNEKLFF. As DNA, the CDR3 is TGTGCCAGCAGTGAAGGAGGGTGGGGTACTAATGAAAAACTGTTTTTT. The rearrangement uses TRBV2 and TRBJ1-4; D not certain. V gave up 1 base and J gave up 2 bases, with 11 bases separating them. The germline V gene encodes CDR1 SNHLY and CDR2 FYNNEI. The CDR3 has 16 residues.

A few counts support this clone. This chain links TRBV27 with TRBJ2-7; 12 nucleotides agree with TRBD2. The junction had 8 bases not matched to a gene; V was cut back by 6 bases and J by 2 bases. The CDR3 has 16 residues. Germline assignment: CDR1 MNHEY and CDR2 SMNVEV (reference sequence). CDR3: CASRGVGLAGAYEQYF. CDR3 nucleotide sequence: TGTGCCAGCAGGGGTGTGGGACTAGCGGGTGCCTACGAGCAGTACTTC.